The source of this T cell receptor (beta chain) is a study of blood T cell repertoires in COVID-19. Turning to the study itself: Spain, Italy and the United States supplied samples that represented acute and convalescent COVID-19. From T cells, B-cell-depleted T cells, or PBMCs came the material, which was cDNA or gDNA.

Data came from immunoSEQ multiplex PCR; TCRdb stores just in-frame clones and leaves some out. In the table there are roughly 230,000 clones, roughly four fifths of which are singletons. Per germline, CDR1 MRHNA and CDR2 SNTAGT. V lost 2 bases to trimming and J lost 2 bases, with 5 bases between them. There are 13 residues in the CDR3. The chain combines TRBV6-4 with TRBJ2-3; D gene uncertain. Sequenced: peripheral blood. The clonotype was recovered from a woman aged 45-65 years with acute or convalescent COVID-19. CDR3 region: CASSDGHTDTQYF. In DNA form, the CDR3 reads TGTGCCAGCAGTGACGGCCACACAGATACGCAGTATTTT.